This T cell receptor (beta chain) was profiled in a study of cytomegalovirus exposure and HLA in healthy donors. The wider study: Approximately 77 million unique TCRs from HLA-typed donors were held in an early release of data. General observations from the study: In a later analysis, about 17,000 TCR beta sequences were associated with HLA alleles at 0.05 false discovery rate. Follow-up analysis later connected one missense variant in DCLRE1C with trimming of TCR beta V- and J-genes. Sequencing had likely introduced a cluster of highly shared sequence variants as an artifact.

PCR was performed using 60 Vbeta and 13 Jbeta primers. Clones were sequenced by immunoSEQ multiplex PCR, and TCRdb holds only the in-frame ones, with some missing. Among 95,000 to 120,000 clones, over 65% were seen once, and the ten largest hold 4% to 5%. Notes on this clone: Antigen unknown.

The sequencing sample was made of PBMCs. The sequence was obtained from a woman aged 40 to 49 in good health and CMV-seropositive.

CDR3 in amino acids: CASSLTGDLNIQYF. CDR3 DNA sequence: TGTGCCAGCAGTTTGACAGGGGACCTAAACATTCAGTACTTC. V usage is TRBV5-4 and J usage is TRBJ2-4; 8 positions match TRBD1. With 5 bases clipped from V and 6 bases from J, the junction kept 7 bases outside the gene matches. Germline V gene sequence: CDR1 SGHNT, CDR2 YYREEE (reference sequence). This CDR3 region has 14 residues.